This T cell receptor beta chain appears in the sequencing data of a study of T cells in tumors after PD-1 blockade. General study points: About 40% of tumor TCR clonotypes were also found in blood.

Using immunoSEQ multiplex PCR, the repertoire was profiled, and TCRdb retains in-frame clones only, with some absent. This table has roughly 15,000 clones, around 80% appearing once. For this clone: Its matching antigen is unknown. One end of the junction varies from germline; a read error may be responsible.

Germline CDR1 is SNHLY and CDR2 is FYNNEI. This CDR3 has 19 residues. The chain is built from TRBV2 and TRBJ2-1; D is perhaps TRBD2 (6 bases). Sequenced material: PBMCs, taken after anti-PD-1 treatment. This clonotype originated in a human donor with basal cell carcinoma. CDR3 coding DNA: TGTGCCACCAGTGACGGGTGGGCGCGGGCGGGGAGCTCCTACAATGAGCAGTTCTTC. Amino acid sequence: CATSDGWARAGSSYNEQFF.